Here is one T cell receptor beta chain with its context. Its antigen is as yet unknown. The data stem from a study of glioma-infiltrating T cells. Regarding the study as a whole: Gliomas, especially low-grade, showed above-expected tissue-blood divergence; non-neoplastic patients showed below. Tissue and blood shared very few CDR3 sequences.

This CDR3 spans 15 amino acids. Germline V gene data show CDR1 as DFQATT and CDR2 as SNEGSKA (reference sequence). Trimming at V came to 3 bases and at J to 6 bases, leaving 9 bases not matched to a gene. TCR alpha and beta CDR3 regions were amplified from RNA using iRepertoire nested multiplex PCR. Input was 100-400 ng of tissue mRNA or PBMC total RNA. Each CDR3 protein gets one entry after TCRdb re-called the multiplex PCR reads with MiXCR. The sample consists of around 150,000 distinct CDR3 sequences, approximately 40% of them appearing once. The sequenced material came from glioma tissue, nonneoplastic brain tissue, or PBMCs (not recorded which). The clonotype comes from a human donor with low-grade glioma or glioblastoma, undergoing nonglioma brain surgery, or in good health (not recorded which). The V gene is TRBV20-1, the J gene TRBJ2-1; 9 nucleotides line up with TRBD1. This CDR3 reads CSARSGTGLGNEQFF. The CDR3 bases are TGCAGTGCTAGGTCCGGGACAGGGTTGGGCAATGAGCAGTTCTTC.